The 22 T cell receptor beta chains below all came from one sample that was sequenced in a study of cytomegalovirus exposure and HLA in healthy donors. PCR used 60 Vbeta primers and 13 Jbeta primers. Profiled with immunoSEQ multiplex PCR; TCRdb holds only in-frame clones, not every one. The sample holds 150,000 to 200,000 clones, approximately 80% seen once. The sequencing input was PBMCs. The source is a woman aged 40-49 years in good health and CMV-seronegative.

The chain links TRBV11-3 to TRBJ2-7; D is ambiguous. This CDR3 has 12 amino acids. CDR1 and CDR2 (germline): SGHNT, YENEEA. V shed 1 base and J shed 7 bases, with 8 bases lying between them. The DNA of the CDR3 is TGTGCCAGCAGCTTAGTCCTTGGGGAGCAGTACGTC. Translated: CASSLVLGEQYV.

The CDR3 loop is CASSGQENYGYTF. CDR3 sequence (DNA): TGTGCCAGCTCGGGTCAGGAAAACTATGGCTACACCTTC. V usage is TRBV18 and J usage is TRBJ1-2; D gene ambiguous. Germline lookup yields CDR1 KGHSH and CDR2 LQKENI. V was cut by 6 bases and J by 2 bases, with 10 bases left in between. This CDR3 contains 13 residues.

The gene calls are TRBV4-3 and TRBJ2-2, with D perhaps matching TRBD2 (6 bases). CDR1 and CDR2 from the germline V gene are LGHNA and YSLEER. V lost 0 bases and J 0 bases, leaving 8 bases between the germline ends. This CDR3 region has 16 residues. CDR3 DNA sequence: TGCGCCAGCAGCCAAGAGGTAGCGGCGAACACCGGGGAGCTGTTTTTT. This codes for CASSQEVAANTGELFF.

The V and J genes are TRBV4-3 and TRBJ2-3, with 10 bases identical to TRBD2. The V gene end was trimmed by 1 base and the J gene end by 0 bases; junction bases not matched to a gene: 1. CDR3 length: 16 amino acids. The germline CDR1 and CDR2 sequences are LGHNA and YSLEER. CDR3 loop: CASSQATSGSTDTQYF. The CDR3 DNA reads TGCGCCAGCAGCCAAGCGACTAGCGGGAGCACAGATACGCAGTATTTT.

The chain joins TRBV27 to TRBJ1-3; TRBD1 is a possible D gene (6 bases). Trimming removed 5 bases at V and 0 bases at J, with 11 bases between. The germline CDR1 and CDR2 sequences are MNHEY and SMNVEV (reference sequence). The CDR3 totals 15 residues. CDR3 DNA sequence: TGTGCCAGCAGTACAGGGTTCACCTCTGGAAACACCATATATTTT. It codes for CASSTGFTSGNTIYF.

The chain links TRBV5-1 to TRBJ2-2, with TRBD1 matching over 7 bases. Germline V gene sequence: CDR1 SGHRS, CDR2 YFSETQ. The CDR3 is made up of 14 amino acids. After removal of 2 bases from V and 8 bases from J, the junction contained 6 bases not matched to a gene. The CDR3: CASSLDRVPGELFF. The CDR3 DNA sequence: TGCGCCAGCAGCTTAGACAGGGTACCAGGGGAGCTGTTTTTT.

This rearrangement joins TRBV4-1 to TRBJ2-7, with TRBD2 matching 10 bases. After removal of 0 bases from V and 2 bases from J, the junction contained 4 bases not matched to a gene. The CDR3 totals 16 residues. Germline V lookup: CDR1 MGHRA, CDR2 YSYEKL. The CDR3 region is CASSQDTSGITYEQYV. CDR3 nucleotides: TGCGCCAGCAGCCAAGATACTAGCGGGATTACCTACGAGCAGTACGTC.

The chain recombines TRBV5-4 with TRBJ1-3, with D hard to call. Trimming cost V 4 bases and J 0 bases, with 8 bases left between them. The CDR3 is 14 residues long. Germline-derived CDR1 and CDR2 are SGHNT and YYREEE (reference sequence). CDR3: CASSRGDSGNTIYF. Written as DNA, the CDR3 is TGTGCCAGCAGCCGCGGGGACTCTGGAAACACCATATATTTT. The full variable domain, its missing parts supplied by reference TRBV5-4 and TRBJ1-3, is ETGVTQSPTHLIKTRGQQVTLRCSSQSGHNTVSWYQQALGQGPQFIFQYYREEENGRGNFPPRFSGLQFPNYSSELNVNALELDDSALYLCASSRGDSGNTIYFGEGSWLTVV.

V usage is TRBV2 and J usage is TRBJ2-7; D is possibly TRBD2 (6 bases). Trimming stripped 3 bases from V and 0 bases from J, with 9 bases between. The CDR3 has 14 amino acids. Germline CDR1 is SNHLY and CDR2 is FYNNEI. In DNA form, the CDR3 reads TGTGCCAGCAGTGAGGGACTGCACTCCTACGAGCAGTACTTC. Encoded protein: CASSEGLHSYEQYF.

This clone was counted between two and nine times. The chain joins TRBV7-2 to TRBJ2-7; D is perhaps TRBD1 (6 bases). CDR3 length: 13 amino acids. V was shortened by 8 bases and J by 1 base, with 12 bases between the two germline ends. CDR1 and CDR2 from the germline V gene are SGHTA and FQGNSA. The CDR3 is CASGGLESYEQYF. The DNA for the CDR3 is TGTGCCAGCGGGGGCCTAGAGTCCTACGAGCAGTACTTC.

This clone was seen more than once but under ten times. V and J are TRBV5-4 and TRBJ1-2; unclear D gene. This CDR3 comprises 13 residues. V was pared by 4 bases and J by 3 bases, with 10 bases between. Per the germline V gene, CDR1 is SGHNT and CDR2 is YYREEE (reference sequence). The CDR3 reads CASSLSGDYGYTF. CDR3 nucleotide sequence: TGTGCCAGCAGCCTCAGCGGGGACTATGGCTACACCTTC.

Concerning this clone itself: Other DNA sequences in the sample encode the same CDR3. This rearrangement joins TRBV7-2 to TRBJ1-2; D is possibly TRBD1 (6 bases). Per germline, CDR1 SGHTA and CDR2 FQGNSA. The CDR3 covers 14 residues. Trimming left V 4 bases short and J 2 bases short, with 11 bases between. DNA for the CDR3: TGTGCCAGCAGCTCGACAGGAGGAAACTATGGCTACACCTTC. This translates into CASSSTGGNYGYTF. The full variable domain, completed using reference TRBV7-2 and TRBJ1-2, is GAGVSQSPSNKVTEKGKDVELRCDPISGHTALYWYRQSLGQGLEFLIYFQGNSAPDKSGLPSDRFSAERTGGSVSTLTIQRTQQEDSAVYLCASSSTGGNYGYTFGSGTRLTVV.

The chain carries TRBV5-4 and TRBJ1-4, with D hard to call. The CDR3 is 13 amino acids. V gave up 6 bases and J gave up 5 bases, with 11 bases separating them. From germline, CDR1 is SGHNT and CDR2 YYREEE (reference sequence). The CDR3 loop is CASNSGSNEKLFF. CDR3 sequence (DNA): TGTGCCAGCAATTCCGGGTCCAATGAAAAACTGTTTTTT.

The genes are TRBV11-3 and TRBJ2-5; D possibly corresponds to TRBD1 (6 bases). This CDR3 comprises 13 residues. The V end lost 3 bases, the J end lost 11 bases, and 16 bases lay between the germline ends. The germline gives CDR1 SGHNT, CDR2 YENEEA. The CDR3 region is CASSFDRTWRQYF. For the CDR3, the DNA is TGTGCCAGCAGCTTCGACAGGACCTGGCGGCAGTACTTC.

The CDR3 loop is CASSEAGDRGNGGYTF. The CDR3 DNA is TGTGCCAGCAGTGAAGCGGGGGACAGGGGAAACGGGGGCTACACCTTC. The chain is built from TRBV6-1 and TRBJ1-2, with TRBD1 matching over 10 bases. The CDR3 covers 16 residues. Per the germline V gene, CDR1 is MNHNS and CDR2 is SASEGT. Losses at the gene ends were 0 bases for V and 8 bases for J; bases not matched to a gene: 9.

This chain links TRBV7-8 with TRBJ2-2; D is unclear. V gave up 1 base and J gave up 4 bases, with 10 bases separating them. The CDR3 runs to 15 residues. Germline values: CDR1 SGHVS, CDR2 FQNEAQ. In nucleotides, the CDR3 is TGTGCCAGCAGCTTAGTCTACTATTCCACCGGGGAGCTGTTTTTT. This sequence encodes CASSLVYYSTGELFF.

DNA for the CDR3: TGTGCCAGTCGACAAACTGATGAGCAGTTCTTC. Amino acids: CASRQTDEQFF. The chain is built from TRBV2 and TRBJ2-1; D ambiguous. The germline V gene has CDR1 SNHLY and CDR2 FYNNEI. The V end lost 9 bases, the J end lost 8 bases, and 11 bases lay between the germline ends. The length of the CDR3 is 11 residues.

The CDR3 region has the DNA TGTGCCAGTAGTTTAACACCGAACACTGAAGCTTTCTTT. Translation gives CASSLTPNTEAFF. The chain links TRBV19 to TRBJ1-1; no definite D call. Germline values: CDR1 LNHDA, CDR2 SQIVND (reference sequence). CDR3 length: 13 amino acids. V shed 5 bases and J shed 1 base, with 8 bases lying between them.

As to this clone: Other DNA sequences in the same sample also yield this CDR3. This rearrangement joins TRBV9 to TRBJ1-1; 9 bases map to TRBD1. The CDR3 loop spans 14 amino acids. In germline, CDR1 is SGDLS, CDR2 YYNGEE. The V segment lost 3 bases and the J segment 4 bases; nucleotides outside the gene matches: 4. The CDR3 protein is CASSADRGGTEAFF. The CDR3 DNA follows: TGTGCCAGCAGCGCGGACAGGGGAGGCACTGAAGCTTTCTTT.

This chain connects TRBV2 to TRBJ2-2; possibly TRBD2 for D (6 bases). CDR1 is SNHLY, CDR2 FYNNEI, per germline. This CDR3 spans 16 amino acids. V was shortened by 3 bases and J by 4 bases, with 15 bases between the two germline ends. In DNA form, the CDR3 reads TGTGCCAGCAGTGACTCCGGGACTCGGGTCACCGGGGAGCTGTTTTTT. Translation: CASSDSGTRVTGELFF.

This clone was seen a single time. The CDR3 region has the DNA TGTGCCTGGGGGGGCAAGAGCAATCAGCCCCAGCATTTT. This encodes CAWGGKSNQPQHF. The rearrangement uses TRBV30 and TRBJ1-5; the D gene is possibly TRBD1 (6 bases). CDR1 and CDR2 (germline): GTSNPN, SVGIG (reference sequence). This CDR3 region has 13 residues. V lost 5 bases and J 1 base, leaving 9 bases between the germline ends.

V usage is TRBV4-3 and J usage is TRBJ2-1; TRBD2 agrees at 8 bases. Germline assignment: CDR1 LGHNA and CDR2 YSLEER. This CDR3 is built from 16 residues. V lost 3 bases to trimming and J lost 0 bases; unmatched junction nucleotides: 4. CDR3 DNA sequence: TGCGCCAGCAGCCATGAGCGGGGGAGCTCCTACAATGAGCAGTTCTTC. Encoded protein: CASSHERGSSYNEQFF.